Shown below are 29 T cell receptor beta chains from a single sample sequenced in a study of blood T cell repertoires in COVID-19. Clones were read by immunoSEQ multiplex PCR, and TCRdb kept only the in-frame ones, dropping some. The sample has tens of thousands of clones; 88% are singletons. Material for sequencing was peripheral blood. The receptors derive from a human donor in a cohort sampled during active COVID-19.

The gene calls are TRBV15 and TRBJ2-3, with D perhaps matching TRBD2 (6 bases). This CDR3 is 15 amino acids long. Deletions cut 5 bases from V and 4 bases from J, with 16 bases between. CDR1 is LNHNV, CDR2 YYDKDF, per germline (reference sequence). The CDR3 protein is CATSRRGTEADTQYF. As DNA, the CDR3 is TGTGCCACCAGCCGTCGGGGGACTGAGGCAGATACGCAGTATTTT.

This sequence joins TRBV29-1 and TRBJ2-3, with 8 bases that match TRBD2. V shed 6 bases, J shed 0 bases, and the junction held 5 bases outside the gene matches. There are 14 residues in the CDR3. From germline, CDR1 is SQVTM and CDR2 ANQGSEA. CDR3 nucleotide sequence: TGCAGCGTCACACTAGCGGCTAGCACAGATACGCAGTATTTT. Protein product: CSVTLAASTDTQYF.

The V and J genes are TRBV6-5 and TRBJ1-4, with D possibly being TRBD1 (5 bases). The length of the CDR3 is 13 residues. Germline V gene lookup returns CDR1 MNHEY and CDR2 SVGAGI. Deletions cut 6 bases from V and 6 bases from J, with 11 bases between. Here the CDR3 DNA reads TGTGCCAGCAGCACAGGTTGGGATGAAAAACTGTTTTTT. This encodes CASSTGWDEKLFF.

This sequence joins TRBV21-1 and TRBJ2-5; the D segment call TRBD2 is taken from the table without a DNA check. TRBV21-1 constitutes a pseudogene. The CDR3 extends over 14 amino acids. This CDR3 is CASSTGEGQETQYF. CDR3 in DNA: TGTGCCAGCAGCACCGGGGAGGGCCAAGAGACCCAGTACTTC.

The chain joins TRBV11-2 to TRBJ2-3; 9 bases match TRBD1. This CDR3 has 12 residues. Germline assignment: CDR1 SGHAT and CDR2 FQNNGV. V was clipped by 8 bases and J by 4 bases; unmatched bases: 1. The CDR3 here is CASDRGADTQYF. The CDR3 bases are TGTGCCAGCGACAGGGGGGCAGATACGCAGTATTTT.

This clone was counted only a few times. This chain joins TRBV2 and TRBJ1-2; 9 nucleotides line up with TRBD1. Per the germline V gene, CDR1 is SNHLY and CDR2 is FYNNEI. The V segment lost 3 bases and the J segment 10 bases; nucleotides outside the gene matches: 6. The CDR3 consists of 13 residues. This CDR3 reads CASSERDRAIYTF. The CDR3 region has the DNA TGTGCCAGCAGTGAGAGGGACAGGGCCATCTACACCTTC.

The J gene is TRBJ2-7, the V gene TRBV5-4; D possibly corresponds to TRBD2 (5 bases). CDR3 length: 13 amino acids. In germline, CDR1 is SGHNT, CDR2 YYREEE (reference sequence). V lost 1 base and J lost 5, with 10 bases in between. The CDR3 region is CASSLPGFNEQYF. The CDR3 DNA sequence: TGTGCCAGCAGCTTGCCGGGATTCAACGAGCAGTACTTC. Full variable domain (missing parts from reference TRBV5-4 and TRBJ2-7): ETGVTQSPTHLIKTRGQQVTLRCSSQSGHNTVSWYQQALGQGPQFIFQYYREEENGRGNFPPRFSGLQFPNYSSELNVNALELDDSALYLCASSLPGFNEQYFGPGTRLTVT.

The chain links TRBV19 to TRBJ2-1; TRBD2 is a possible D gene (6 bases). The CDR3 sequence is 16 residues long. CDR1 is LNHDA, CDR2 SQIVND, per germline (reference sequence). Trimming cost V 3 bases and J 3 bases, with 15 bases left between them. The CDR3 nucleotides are TGTGCCAGTAGTATCTCGGGGCTAGCGTTCTACAATGAGCAGTTCTTC. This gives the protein CASSISGLAFYNEQFF.

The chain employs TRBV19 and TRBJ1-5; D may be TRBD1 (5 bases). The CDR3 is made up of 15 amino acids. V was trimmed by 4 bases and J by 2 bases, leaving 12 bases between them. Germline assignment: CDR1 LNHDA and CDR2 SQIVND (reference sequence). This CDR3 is CASSSLEGGNQPQHF. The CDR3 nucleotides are TGTGCCAGTAGTAGTCTTGAAGGGGGCAATCAGCCCCAGCATTTT.

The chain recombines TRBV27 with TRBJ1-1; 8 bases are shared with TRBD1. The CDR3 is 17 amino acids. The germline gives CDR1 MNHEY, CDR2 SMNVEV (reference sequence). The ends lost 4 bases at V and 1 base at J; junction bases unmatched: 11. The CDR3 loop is CASSSPPGGSANTEAFF. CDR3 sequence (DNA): TGTGCCAGCAGTTCCCCGCCAGGGGGCTCGGCGAACACTGAAGCTTTCTTT.

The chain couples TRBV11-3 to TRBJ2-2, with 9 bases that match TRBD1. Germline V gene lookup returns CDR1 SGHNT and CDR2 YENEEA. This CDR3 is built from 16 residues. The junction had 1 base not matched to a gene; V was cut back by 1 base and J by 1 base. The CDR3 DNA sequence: TGTGCCAGCAGCTTAGGGACAGGGGAGAACACCGGGGAGCTGTTTTTT. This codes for CASSLGTGENTGELFF.

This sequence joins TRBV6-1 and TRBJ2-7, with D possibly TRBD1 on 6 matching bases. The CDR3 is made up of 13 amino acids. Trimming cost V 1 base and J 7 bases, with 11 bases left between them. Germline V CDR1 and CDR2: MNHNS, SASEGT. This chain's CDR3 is CASSEVQGGEQYF. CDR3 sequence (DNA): TGTGCCAGCAGTGAAGTACAGGGTGGGGAGCAGTACTTC.

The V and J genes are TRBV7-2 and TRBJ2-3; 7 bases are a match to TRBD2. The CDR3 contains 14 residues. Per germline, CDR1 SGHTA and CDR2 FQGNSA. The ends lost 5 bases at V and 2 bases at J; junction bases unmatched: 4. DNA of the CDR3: TGTGCCAGCAGCGCTAGCGGAACCACAGATACGCAGTATTTT. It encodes CASSASGTTDTQYF.

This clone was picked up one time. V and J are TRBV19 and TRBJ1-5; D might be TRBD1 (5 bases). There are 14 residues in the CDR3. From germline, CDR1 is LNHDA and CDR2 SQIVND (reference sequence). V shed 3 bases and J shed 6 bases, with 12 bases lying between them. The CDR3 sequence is CASSIDGGVQPQHF. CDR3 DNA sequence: TGTGCCAGTAGTATCGACGGGGGAGTTCAGCCCCAGCATTTT.

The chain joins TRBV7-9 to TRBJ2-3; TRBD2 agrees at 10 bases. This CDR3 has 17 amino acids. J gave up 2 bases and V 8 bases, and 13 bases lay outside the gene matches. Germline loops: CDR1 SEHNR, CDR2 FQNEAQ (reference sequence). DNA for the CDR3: TGTGCCAGCGGCGGGTTTGCTAGCGGGGGAGACACAGATACGCAGTATTTT. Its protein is CASGGFASGGDTDTQYF. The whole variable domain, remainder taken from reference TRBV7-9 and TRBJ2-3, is DTGVSQNPRHKITKRGQNVTFRCDPISEHNRLYWYRQTLGQGPEFLTYFQNEAQLEKSRLLSDRFSAERPKGSFSTLEIQRTEQGDSAMYLCASGGFASGGDTDTQYFGPGTRLTVL.

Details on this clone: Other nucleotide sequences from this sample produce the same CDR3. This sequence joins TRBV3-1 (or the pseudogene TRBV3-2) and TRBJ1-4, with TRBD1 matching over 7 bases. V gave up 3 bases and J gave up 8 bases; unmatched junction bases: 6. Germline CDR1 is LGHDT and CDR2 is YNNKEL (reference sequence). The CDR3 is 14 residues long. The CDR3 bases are TGTGCCAGCAGCCAGACAGGGCAAGGAGAAAAACTGTTTTTT. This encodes CASSQTGQGEKLFF.

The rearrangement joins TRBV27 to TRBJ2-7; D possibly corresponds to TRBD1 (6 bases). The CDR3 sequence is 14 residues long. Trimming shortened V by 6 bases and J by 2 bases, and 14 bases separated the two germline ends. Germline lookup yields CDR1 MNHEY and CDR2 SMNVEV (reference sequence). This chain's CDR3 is CASRSQGTPYEQYF. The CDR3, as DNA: TGTGCCAGCAGATCCCAGGGGACCCCCTACGAGCAGTACTTC.

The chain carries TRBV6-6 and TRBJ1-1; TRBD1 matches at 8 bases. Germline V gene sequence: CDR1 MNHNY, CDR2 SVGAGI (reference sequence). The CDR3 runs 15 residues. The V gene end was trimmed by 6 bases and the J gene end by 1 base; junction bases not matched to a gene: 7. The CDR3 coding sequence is TGTGCCAGCAGATTGGACAGGGATAGGAACACTGAAGCTTTCTTT. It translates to CASRLDRDRNTEAFF.

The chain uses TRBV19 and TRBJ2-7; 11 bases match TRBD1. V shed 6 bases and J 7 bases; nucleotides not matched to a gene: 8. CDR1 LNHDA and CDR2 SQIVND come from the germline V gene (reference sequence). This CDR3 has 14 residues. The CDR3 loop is CASSQGQGAGEQYF. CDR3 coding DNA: TGTGCCAGTAGCCAAGGACAGGGGGCGGGAGAGCAGTACTTC. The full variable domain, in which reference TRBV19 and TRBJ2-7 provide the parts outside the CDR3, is DGGITQSPKYLFRKEGQNVTLSCEQNLNHDAMYWYRQDPGQGLRLIYYSQIVNDFQKGDIAEGYSVSREKKESFPLTVTSAQKNPTAFYLCASSQGQGAGEQYFGPGTRLTVT.

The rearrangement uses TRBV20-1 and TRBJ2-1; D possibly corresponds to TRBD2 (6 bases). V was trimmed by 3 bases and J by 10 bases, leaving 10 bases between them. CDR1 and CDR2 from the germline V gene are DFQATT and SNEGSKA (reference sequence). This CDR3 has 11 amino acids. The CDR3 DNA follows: TGCAGTGCTAGCGGGAGAGGCGAGCAGTTCTTC. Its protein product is CSASGRGEQFF.

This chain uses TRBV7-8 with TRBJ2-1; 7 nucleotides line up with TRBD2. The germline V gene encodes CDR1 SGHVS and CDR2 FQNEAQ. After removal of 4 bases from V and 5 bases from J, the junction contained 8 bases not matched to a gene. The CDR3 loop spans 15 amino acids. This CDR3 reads CASSSWGTNNNEQFF. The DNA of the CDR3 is TGTGCCAGCAGCTCTTGGGGGACTAACAACAATGAGCAGTTCTTC.

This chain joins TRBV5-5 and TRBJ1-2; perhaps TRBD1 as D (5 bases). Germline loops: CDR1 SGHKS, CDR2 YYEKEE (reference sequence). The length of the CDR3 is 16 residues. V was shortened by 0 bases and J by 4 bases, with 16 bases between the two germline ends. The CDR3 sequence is CASSLAGGGGIYGYTF. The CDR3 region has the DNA TGTGCCAGCAGCTTGGCCGGGGGAGGAGGGATCTATGGCTACACCTTC.

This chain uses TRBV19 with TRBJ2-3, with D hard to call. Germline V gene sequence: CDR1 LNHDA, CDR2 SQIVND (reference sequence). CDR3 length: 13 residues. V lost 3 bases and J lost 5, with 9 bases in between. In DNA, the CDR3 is TGTGCCAGTAGTATTATCGGAGTAGATACGCAGTATTTT. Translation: CASSIIGVDTQYF. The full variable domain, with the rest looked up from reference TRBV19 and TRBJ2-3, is DGGITQSPKYLFRKEGQNVTLSCEQNLNHDAMYWYRQDPGQGLRLIYYSQIVNDFQKGDIAEGYSVSREKKESFPLTVTSAQKNPTAFYLCASSIIGVDTQYFGPGTRLTVL.

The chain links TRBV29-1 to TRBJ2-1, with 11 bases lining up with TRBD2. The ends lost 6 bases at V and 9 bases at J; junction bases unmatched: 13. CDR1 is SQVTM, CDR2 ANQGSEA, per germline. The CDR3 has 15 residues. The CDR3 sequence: CSVAESSGRAGEQFF. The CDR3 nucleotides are TGCAGCGTCGCCGAGAGTAGCGGGAGGGCGGGTGAGCAGTTCTTC.

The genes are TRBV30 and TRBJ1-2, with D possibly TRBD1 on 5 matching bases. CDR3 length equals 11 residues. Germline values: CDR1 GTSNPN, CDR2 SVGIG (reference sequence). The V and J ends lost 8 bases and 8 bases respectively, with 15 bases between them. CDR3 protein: CALPRGLGYTF. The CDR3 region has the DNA TGTGCCCTACCTCGGGGACTCGGCTACACCTTC.

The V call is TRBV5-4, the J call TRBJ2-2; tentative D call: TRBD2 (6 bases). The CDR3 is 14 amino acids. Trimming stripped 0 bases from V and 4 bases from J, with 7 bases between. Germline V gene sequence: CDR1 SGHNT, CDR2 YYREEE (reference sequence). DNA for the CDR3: TGTGCCAGCAGCTTGGTCGGGGGCACCGGGGAGCTGTTTTTT. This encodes CASSLVGGTGELFF. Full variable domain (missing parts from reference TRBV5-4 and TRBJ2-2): ETGVTQSPTHLIKTRGQQVTLRCSSQSGHNTVSWYQQALGQGPQFIFQYYREEENGRGNFPPRFSGLQFPNYSSELNVNALELDDSALYLCASSLVGGTGELFFGEGSRLTVL.

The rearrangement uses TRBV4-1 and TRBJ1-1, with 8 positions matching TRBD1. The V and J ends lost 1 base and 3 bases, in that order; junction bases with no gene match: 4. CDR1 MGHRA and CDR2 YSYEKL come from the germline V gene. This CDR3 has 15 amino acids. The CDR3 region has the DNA TGCGCCAGCAGCCAAGTCGGACAGGGTTACACTGAAGCTTTCTTT. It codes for CASSQVGQGYTEAFF.

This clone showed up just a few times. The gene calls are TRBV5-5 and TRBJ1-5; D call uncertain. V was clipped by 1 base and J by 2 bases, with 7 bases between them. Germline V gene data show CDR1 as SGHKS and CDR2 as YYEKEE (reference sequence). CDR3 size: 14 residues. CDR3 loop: CASSLSSGNQPQHF. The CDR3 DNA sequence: TGTGCCAGCAGCTTGAGTTCGGGCAATCAGCCCCAGCATTTT.

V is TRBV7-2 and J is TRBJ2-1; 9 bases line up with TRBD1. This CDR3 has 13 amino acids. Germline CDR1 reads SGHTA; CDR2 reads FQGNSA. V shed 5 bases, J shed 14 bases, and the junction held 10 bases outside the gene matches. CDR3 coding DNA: TGTGCCAGCAGCCCGAGGGGTGGGACAGGGAAGTTCTTC. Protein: CASSPRGGTGKFF.